This T cell receptor beta chain is from a study of blood T cell repertoires in COVID-19. In the study overall: Sites across the United States, Italy and Spain contributed samples from acute and convalescent COVID-19.

CDR1 and CDR2 from the germline V gene are LGHDT and YNNKEL (reference sequence). V was pared by 1 base and J by 10 bases, with 7 bases of the junction left unmatched. The CDR3 totals 16 residues. Profiling relied on immunoSEQ multiplex PCR, and the TCRdb table lists in-frame clones only, not all of them. The top ten clones hold 3% to 4.5% of a sample with about 220,000 clones, roughly 84% of them seen once. What was sequenced was peripheral blood. This receptor was identified in a woman of 80 years or more with acute or convalescent COVID-19. This rearrangement joins TRBV3-1 (or the pseudogene TRBV3-2) to TRBJ2-1, with 13 nucleotides matching TRBD2. The CDR3 region is CASSQGSTGLAGEQFF. In DNA form, the CDR3 reads TGTGCCAGCAGCCAAGGGTCCACGGGACTAGCGGGAGAGCAGTTCTTC.